The 17 T cell receptor beta chains in this list originate from one sample, sequenced in a study of cytomegalovirus exposure and HLA in healthy donors. Profiling relied on immunoSEQ multiplex PCR, and the TCRdb table lists in-frame clones only, not all of them. Among over 85,000 clones, about 94% were seen once, and the ten largest hold 0.7% to 0.9%. Material for sequencing was PBMCs. Receptors were obtained from a woman between 18 and 30 years old in good health and CMV-seronegative.

V and J are TRBV7-2 and TRBJ2-5; D not resolved. This CDR3 spans 12 amino acids. Germline CDR1 SGHTA, CDR2 FQGNSA. V shed 3 bases and J shed 2 bases, with 4 bases lying between them. CDR3 in DNA: TGTGCCAGCAGCTTCAGACAAGAGACCCAGTACTTC. Translated, it gives CASSFRQETQYF.

The gene calls are TRBV10-3 and TRBJ2-4; 7 nucleotides line up with TRBD2. CDR1 is ENHRY and CDR2 is SYGVKD in the germline V gene. J gave up 9 bases and V 8 bases, and 13 bases lay outside the gene matches. This CDR3 contains 14 residues. CDR3 region: CAIRGDVLIRIQYF. In DNA, the CDR3 is TGTGCCATCCGGGGGGACGTCTTGATTCGCATTCAGTACTTC.

This chain joins TRBV5-4 and TRBJ2-5, with 7 bases lining up with TRBD2. V lost 5 bases to trimming and J lost 2 bases; unmatched junction nucleotides: 9. Germline CDR1 SGHNT, CDR2 YYREEE (reference sequence). This CDR3 has 15 amino acids. DNA of the CDR3: TGTGCCAGCAGTTGGGGGGGGGAGACTCAAGAGACCCAGTACTTC. It specifies CASSWGGETQETQYF.

The J gene is TRBJ1-1, the V gene TRBV6-5, with D uncertain. The V gene lost 2 bases and the J gene lost 0 bases, with 7 bases spanning the gap. Germline V gene lookup returns CDR1 MNHEY and CDR2 SVGAGI. The CDR3 consists of 14 residues. CDR3 protein: CASSYALVNTEAFF. As DNA, the CDR3 is TGTGCCAGCAGTTACGCCCTAGTGAACACTGAAGCTTTCTTT.

The V gene is TRBV27, the J gene TRBJ1-5, with a weak D call TRBD1 (6 bases). Per germline, CDR1 MNHEY and CDR2 SMNVEV (reference sequence). V gave up 6 bases and J gave up 7 bases, with 16 bases separating them. This CDR3 has 14 residues. Here the CDR3 DNA reads TGTGCCAGCAGCGATACAGGGCTGGGACAGCCCCAGCATTTT. Its protein is CASSDTGLGQPQHF.

The V and J genes are TRBV19 and TRBJ2-5; tentatively, D is TRBD1 (6 bases). The CDR3 is made up of 15 amino acids. The V end was cut by 5 bases, the J end by 5 bases, with 18 bases between. Germline CDR1 LNHDA, CDR2 SQIVND (reference sequence). CDR3: CASSSTGTPRETQYF. In nucleotides, the CDR3 is TGTGCCAGTAGTTCGACCGGGACACCCCGTGAGACCCAGTACTTC.

The table lists this clone with a count of one. The CDR3 loop is CASRALGELFF. DNA of the CDR3: TGTGCCAGCAGAGCATTAGGGGAGCTGTTTTTT. The rearrangement joins TRBV27 to TRBJ2-2; no clear D gene. The V gene lost 6 bases and the J gene lost 8 bases, with 7 bases spanning the gap. Germline V gene data show CDR1 as MNHEY and CDR2 as SMNVEV (reference sequence). This CDR3 comprises 11 residues.

This chain connects TRBV29-1 to TRBJ2-5; D uncertain. From germline, CDR1 is SQVTM and CDR2 ANQGSEA. The CDR3 sequence is 14 residues long. The V end lost 1 base, the J end lost 1 base, and 10 bases lay between the germline ends. This chain's CDR3 is CSVEGEGGQETQYF. The CDR3 nucleotides read TGCAGCGTTGAAGGAGAAGGCGGCCAAGAGACCCAGTACTTC.

J is TRBJ2-3 and V is TRBV27; 10 bases line up with TRBD2. The CDR3 has 14 amino acids. V lost 5 bases to trimming and J lost 6 bases; unmatched junction nucleotides: 5. Germline CDR1 is MNHEY and CDR2 is SMNVEV (reference sequence). The CDR3 DNA reads TGTGCCAGCAGTAGCGGGGGGGCTTCCGATACGCAGTATTTT. Its translation: CASSSGGASDTQYF.

The chain joins TRBV6-6 to TRBJ2-5, with 9 positions matching TRBD1. This CDR3 contains 13 residues. CDR1 is MNHNY and CDR2 is SVGAGI in the germline V gene (reference sequence). The J segment lost 4 bases and the V segment lost 7 bases, leaving 4 bases of the junction unmatched. Written as DNA, the CDR3 is TGTGCCAGCAATACAGGGGGCGGAGAGACCCAGTACTTC. Its translation is CASNTGGGETQYF.

The chain joins TRBV11-2 to TRBJ2-5; D call uncertain. V dropped 1 base and J dropped 2 bases, with 5 bases sitting between them. In germline, CDR1 is SGHAT, CDR2 FQNNGV. The CDR3 sequence is 13 residues long. CDR3 loop: CASSLGAQETQYF. For the CDR3, the DNA is TGTGCCAGCAGCTTAGGGGCGCAAGAGACCCAGTACTTC.

This rearrangement joins TRBV6-1 to TRBJ1-1; tentatively, D is TRBD1 (5 bases). CDR1 MNHNS and CDR2 SASEGT come from the germline V gene. This CDR3 has 13 residues. V was shortened by 6 bases and J by 6 bases, with 14 bases between the two germline ends. The CDR3 here is CASSPDRRSEAFF. Written as DNA, the CDR3 is TGTGCCAGCAGCCCTGACAGAAGGTCTGAAGCTTTCTTT.

This sequence joins TRBV27 and TRBJ2-1; TRBD1 is a possible D gene (6 bases). Trimming took 4 bases from V and 1 from J, leaving 11 bases between them. Germline V gives CDR1 MNHEY, CDR2 SMNVEV (reference sequence). The length of the CDR3 is 15 residues. Here the CDR3 reads CASSSGGGSYNEQFF. The CDR3 coding sequence is TGTGCCAGCAGTTCTGGGGGCGGGTCCTACAATGAGCAGTTCTTC.

The chain recombines TRBV11-2 with TRBJ1-2; possible D gene TRBD1, 5 bases. The CDR3 is 17 residues long. The V gene's germline CDR1 is SGHAT and CDR2 FQNNGV. The ends were cut back, 4 bases at V and 8 bases at J, with 26 bases in the middle. The CDR3 spells CASSSGAGSTFSRGYTF. CDR3 bases: TGTGCCAGCAGCTCCGGTGCAGGGTCCACCTTTTCGAGGGGCTACACCTTC.

The V and J genes are TRBV15 and TRBJ2-2; D is undetermined. CDR3 length equals 17 residues. Germline V gene data show CDR1 as LNHNV and CDR2 as YYDKDF (reference sequence). The ends were cut back, 5 bases at V and 1 base at J, with 17 bases in the middle. As DNA, the CDR3 is TGTGCCACCAGCGGTCCCTACCAAGAGCAGAACACCGGGGAGCTGTTTTTT. It is translated as CATSGPYQEQNTGELFF.

This sequence joins TRBV2 and TRBJ2-5; D is unresolved. The CDR3 sequence is 10 residues long. V was cut by 9 bases and J by 5 bases, with 7 bases left in between. Germline CDR1 is SNHLY and CDR2 is FYNNEI. The CDR3 is CARAPETQYF. CDR3 DNA sequence: TGTGCCAGGGCCCCGGAGACCCAGTACTTC.

The J gene is TRBJ1-6, the V gene TRBV7-9; D unresolved. Trimming stripped 3 bases from V and 8 bases from J, with 8 bases between. Germline CDR1 and CDR2: SEHNR and FQNEAQ (reference sequence). This CDR3 comprises 13 residues. This chain's CDR3 is CASSFERDSPLHF. CDR3 sequence (DNA): TGTGCCAGCAGCTTTGAGAGGGATTCACCCCTCCACTTT. The complete variable domain, with remaining parts taken from reference TRBV7-9 and TRBJ1-6, reads DTGVSQNPRHKITKRGQNVTFRCDPISEHNRLYWYRQTLGQGPEFLTYFQNEAQLEKSRLLSDRFSAERPKGSFSTLEIQRTEQGDSAMYLCASSFERDSPLHFGNGTRLTVT.